This TCR beta chain was recorded in a study of CD8 T cells in ankylosing spondylitis. TCRdb itself ran the 5' RACE reads through MiXCR, one entry per CDR3 protein. The table records fewer than 25,000 distinct CDR3 sequences, under 15% of them present only once. At least ten counts were recorded for this clonotype. Trimming took off 2 bases at V and 5 bases at J, with 9 bases between the two ends. The CDR3 loop spans 13 amino acids. Looked up from germline, CDR1 is MDHEN and CDR2 is SYDVKM. The chain has TRBV28 and TRBJ2-5; no definite D call. Material: blood. The clonotype originates from a male donor with ankylosing spondylitis or in good health (not recorded which). CDR3 protein: CASSLIGPETQYF. In DNA, the CDR3 is TGTGCCAGCAGTTTAATAGGGCCCGAGACCCAGTACTTC.